Presented here are 3 T cell receptor beta chains from one specimen sequenced in a study of blood T cell repertoires in COVID-19. The assay was immunoSEQ multiplex PCR, and TCRdb's table has in-frame clones only and misses some. Altogether a few hundred thousand clones are present, more than 75% being singletons, with the ten largest covering 8.5% to 10%. Input material: peripheral blood. Receptors were obtained from a man aged 40-55 years who had recovered from COVID-19.

The V call is TRBV25-1, the J call TRBJ1-4; TRBD1 matches 7 bases. The germline CDR1 and CDR2 sequences are MGHDK and SYGVNS. The V and J ends lost 0 bases and 4 bases, in that order; junction bases with no gene match: 2. The CDR3 spans 15 residues. As DNA, the CDR3 is TGTGCCAGCAGTGAATATACAGGGGTTAATGAAAAACTGTTTTTT. Its protein product is CASSEYTGVNEKLFF.

The CDR3 DNA sequence: TGTGCCAGCACACGGGGTTGGGAGACCCAGTACTTC. As protein: CASTRGWETQYF. The chain employs TRBV12-3 or TRBV12-4 and TRBJ2-5, with D tentatively TRBD2 (5 bases). Trimming shortened V by 7 bases and J by 5 bases, and 11 bases separated the two germline ends. The CDR3 sequence is 12 residues long.

The chain carries TRBV12-5 and TRBJ1-1; 7 bases fit TRBD1. The CDR3 runs to 13 residues. The germline CDR1 and CDR2 sequences are LGHNT and FRNRAP. V lost 3 bases to trimming and J lost 9 bases; unmatched junction nucleotides: 7. The CDR3 loop reads CASGFDRATQAFF. CDR3 nucleotide sequence: TGTGCTAGTGGTTTCGACAGGGCGACTCAAGCTTTCTTT.